These T cell receptor beta chains were read from a single sample in a study of identical twins. One entry per CDR3 protein results from TCRdb running MiXCR on the 5' RACE reads. This sample has roughly 240,000 distinct CDR3 sequences, with 6% to 8.5% found just once. The sample also formed part of further work on yellow fever vaccine responses in identical twins.

The sample consisted of CD8+ T cells sorted from blood. Receptors originate from a young woman in good health. The CDR3 runs from the conserved cysteine through the conserved F or W. The D gene is left open where the match is weak. Where a row states a size, it is once, few, many or the class of an expanded clone; other rows omit it.

v_gene: TRBV20-1
d_gene: NA
abundance: NA
j_gene: TRBJ1-2
CDR3nt: TGCAGTGCTAATCCTAGCTATGGCTACACCTTC
CDR3aa: CSANPSYGYTF

v_gene: TRBV27
d_gene: NA
abundance: NA
j_gene: TRBJ2-1
CDR3nt: TGTGCCAGCAGTATGAGCTCCTACAATGAGCAGTTCTTC
CDR3aa: CASSMSSYNEQFF

v_gene: TRBV20-1
d_gene: NA
abundance: few
j_gene: TRBJ2-1
CDR3nt: TGCAGTGCTAGAGATTGGGGGGCAGGAGGATTTAATGAGCAGTTCTTC
CDR3aa: CSARDWGAGGFNEQFF

v_gene: TRBV11-2
d_gene: TRBD1
abundance: few
j_gene: TRBJ2-2
CDR3nt: TGTGCCAGCGTCGGGACAGGGCCCGGGGAGCTGTTTTTT
CDR3aa: CASVGTGPGELFF

v_gene: TRBV2
d_gene: NA
abundance: NA
j_gene: TRBJ2-1
CDR3nt: TGTGCCAGCAGTGAAAACGGTTTGGTCTTGCGGAGTAGCTCCTACAATGAGCAGTTCTTC
CDR3aa: CASSENGLVLRSSSYNEQFF

v_gene: TRBV25-1
d_gene: TRBD1
abundance: NA
j_gene: TRBJ2-3
CDR3nt: TGTGCCAGCAGGGGACAGGGTGGCCCAGATACGCAGTATTTT
CDR3aa: CASRGQGGPDTQYF

v_gene: TRBV9
d_gene: NA
abundance: few
j_gene: TRBJ1-2
CDR3nt: TGTGCCAGCAGCGTAACGGAAAACTATGGCTACACCTTC
CDR3aa: CASSVTENYGYTF

v_gene: TRBV10-3
d_gene: NA
abundance: many
j_gene: TRBJ1-5
CDR3nt: TGTGCCATCAGTACGGACACCCAGGGGCAGCCCCAGCATTTT
CDR3aa: CAISTDTQGQPQHF

v_gene: TRBV5-1
d_gene: NA
abundance: many
j_gene: TRBJ2-5
CDR3nt: TGCGCCAGCAGCCCCTCCGGGAGAAAAGAGACCCAGTACTTC
CDR3aa: CASSPSGRKETQYF

v_gene: TRBV12-3/TRBV12-4
d_gene: NA
abundance: NA
j_gene: TRBJ1-4
CDR3nt: TGTGCCAGCAGTTTAACGGCAGGAGAATTTAATGAAAAACTGTTTTTT
CDR3aa: CASSLTAGEFNEKLFF

v_gene: TRBV3-1
d_gene: NA
abundance: many
j_gene: TRBJ2-4
CDR3nt: TGTGCCAGCTCACCATATCACCTAGCCAAAAACATTCAGTACTTC
CDR3aa: CASSPYHLAKNIQYF